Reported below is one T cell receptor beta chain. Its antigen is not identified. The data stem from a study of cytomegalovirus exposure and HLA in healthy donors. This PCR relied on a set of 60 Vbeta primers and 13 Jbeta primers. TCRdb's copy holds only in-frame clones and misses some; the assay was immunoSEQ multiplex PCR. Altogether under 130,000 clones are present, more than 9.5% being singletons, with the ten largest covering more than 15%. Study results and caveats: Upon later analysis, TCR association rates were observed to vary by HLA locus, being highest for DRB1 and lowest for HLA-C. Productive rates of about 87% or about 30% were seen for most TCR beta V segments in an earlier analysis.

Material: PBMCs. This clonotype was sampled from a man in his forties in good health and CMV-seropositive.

The CDR3 nucleotides read TGTGCCAGCAGTTTAGTGGAGGACACTGAAGCTTTCTTT. Protein: CASSLVEDTEAFF. The chain employs TRBV28 and TRBJ1-1; no firm D call. The V end was cut by 2 bases, the J end by 3 bases, with 7 bases between. The CDR3 spans 13 residues. Germline CDR1 MDHEN, CDR2 SYDVKM.